This T cell receptor (beta chain) was retrieved from a study of blood T cells in healthy people across ages. Findings of the study overall: Per million T cells, TCR beta diversity dropped roughly linearly as age increased. Naive T cell percentage showed a strong correlation with the diversity of TCR beta.

This CDR3 is 13 amino acids long. Trimming shortened V by 4 bases and J by 2 bases, and 7 bases separated the two germline ends. Germline V gene sequence: CDR1 SGHVS, CDR2 FNYEAQ. This clonotype occurred a few times. Antigen specificity is unknown. Then a second PCR, running about 6 to 11 cycles, was carried out with a sample-barcoded 5' primer and a J-beta primer mix. A template-switch adaptor that had 12 random nucleotides put a tag on each cDNA molecule. Every individual sample yielded 3 million or more paired-end reads (each containing CDR3). TCRdb re-derived calls from the 5' RACE reads in MiXCR, one entry per CDR3 protein. The sample records more than 650,000 distinct CDR3 sequences, 22% being singletons.

The sample consisted of blood. This sequence originates from a man aged 70 or older in good health. The chain links TRBV7-6 to TRBJ2-3; no definite D call. CDR3 coding DNA: TGTGCCAGCAGCTCCTACTACACAGATACGCAGTATTTT. It encodes CASSSYYTDTQYF.